Listed below are T cell receptor beta chains from one sample, sequenced in a study of T cell responses to AZD1222 COVID-19 vaccine. TCRdb's copy holds only in-frame clones and misses some; the assay was immunoSEQ multiplex PCR. Among roughly 160,000 clones listed, more than 80% were seen once. The sample was peripheral blood, taken on day 0 of AZD1222 vaccination. These receptors came from an adult in good health. The CDR3 runs from the conserved cysteine through the conserved F or W. Fields, in order: J gene, V gene, D gene, CDR3 protein, CDR3 DNA. The D gene is left open where the match is weak.

TRBJ2-2,TRBV11-3,TRBD1,CASSLDRGPNTGELFF,TGTGCCAGCAGCTTAGACAGGGGGCCGAACACCGGGGAGCTGTTTTTT
TRBJ2-1,TRBV7-2,.,CASSSQSYYNEQFF,TGTGCCAGCAGCTCACAGAGTTACTACAATGAGCAGTTCTTC
TRBJ2-7,TRBV29-1,.,CSVGSYEQYF,TGCAGCGTCGGTTCCTACGAGCAGTACTTC
TRBJ2-1,TRBV19,.,CASSKRGEYNEQFF,TGTGCCAGTAGTAAACGCGGGGAATACAATGAGCAGTTCTTC
TRBJ1-4,TRBV16,.,CASSQSRSQNEKLFF,TGTGCCAGCAGCCAATCGCGGAGCCAAAATGAAAAACTGTTTTTT
TRBJ1-1,TRBV2,TRBD1,CASGQGEAFF,TGTGCCAGTGGACAGGGTGAAGCTTTCTTT
TRBJ2-3,TRBV3-1/TRBV3-2,TRBD2,CASSQGFSSGGYTQYF,TGTGCCAGCAGCCAAGGCTTTTCTAGCGGGGGGTATACGCAGTATTTT
TRBJ1-6,TRBV25-1,.,CASSGELSYNSPLHF,TGTGCCAGCAGTGGGGAACTGAGTTATAATTCACCCCTCCACTTT
TRBJ2-5,TRBV5-1,.,CASSRTTSGETQYF,TGCGCCAGCAGCCGAACGACTAGTGGGGAGACCCAGTACTTC
TRBJ1-2,TRBV9,.,CASSETTGQSNYGYTF,TGTGCCAGCAGCGAAACCACAGGACAATCAAACTATGGCTACACCTTC
TRBJ2-3,TRBV9,.,CASSVLAGVSTDTQYF,TGTGCCAGCAGCGTGTTAGCAGGGGTTAGCACAGATACGCAGTATTTT
TRBJ2-2,TRBV29-1,.,CSVERAGTTNTGELFF,TGCAGCGTTGAAAGGGCCGGGACAACGAACACCGGGGAGCTGTTTTTT
TRBJ1-6,TRBV9,TRBD1,CASSVVQGAGSPLHF,TGTGCCAGCAGCGTAGTTCAGGGGGCGGGTTCACCCCTCCACTTT
TRBJ2-7,TRBV23-1,.,CASSHRDFSEQYF,TGCGCCAGCAGCCACCGGGACTTCTCCGAGCAGTACTTC
TRBJ1-6,TRBV6-5,.,CASNVAGTRNSPLHF,TGTGCCAGCAACGTCGCCGGGACAAGGAATTCACCCCTCCACTTT